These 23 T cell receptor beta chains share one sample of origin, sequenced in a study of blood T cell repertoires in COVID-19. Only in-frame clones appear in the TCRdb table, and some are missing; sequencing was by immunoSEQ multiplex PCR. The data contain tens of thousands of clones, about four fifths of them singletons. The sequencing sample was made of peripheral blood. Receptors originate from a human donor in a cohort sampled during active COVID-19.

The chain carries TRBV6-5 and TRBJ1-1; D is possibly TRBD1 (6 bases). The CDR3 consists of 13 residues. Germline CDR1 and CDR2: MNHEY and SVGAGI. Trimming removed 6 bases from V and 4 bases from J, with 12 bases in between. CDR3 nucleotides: TGTGCCAGCAGCCTGAGGGGGTCCACTGAAGCTTTCTTT. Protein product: CASSLRGSTEAFF.

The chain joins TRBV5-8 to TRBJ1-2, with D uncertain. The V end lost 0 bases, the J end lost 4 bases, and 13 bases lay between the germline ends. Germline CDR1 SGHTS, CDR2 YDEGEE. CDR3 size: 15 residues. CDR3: CASSLAYGPGYGYTF. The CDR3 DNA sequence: TGTGCCAGCAGCTTGGCCTATGGGCCTGGCTATGGCTACACCTTC.

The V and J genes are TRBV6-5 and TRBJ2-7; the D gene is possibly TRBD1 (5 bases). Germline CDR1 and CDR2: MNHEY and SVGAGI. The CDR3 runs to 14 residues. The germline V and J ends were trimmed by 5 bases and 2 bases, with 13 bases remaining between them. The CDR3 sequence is CASSMTAQTYEQYF. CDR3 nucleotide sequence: TGTGCCAGCAGTATGACAGCCCAGACCTACGAGCAGTACTTC.

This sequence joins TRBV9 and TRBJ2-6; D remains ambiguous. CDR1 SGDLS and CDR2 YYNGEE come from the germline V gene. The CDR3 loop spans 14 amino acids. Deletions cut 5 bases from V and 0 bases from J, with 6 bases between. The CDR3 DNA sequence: TGTGCCAGCAGTCGTTACTCTGGGGCCAACGTCCTGACTTTC. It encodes CASSRYSGANVLTF.

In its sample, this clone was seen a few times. This CDR3 reads CASSLIAGGGYNEQFF. CDR3 bases: TGTGCCAGCAGCTTAATTGCAGGGGGCGGCTACAATGAGCAGTTCTTC. The chain carries TRBV7-3 and TRBJ2-1; TRBD1 matches 8 bases. The germline V gene has CDR1 SGHTA and CDR2 FQGTGA. There are 16 residues in the CDR3. J was trimmed by 3 bases and V by 1 base; bases with no gene match: 5.

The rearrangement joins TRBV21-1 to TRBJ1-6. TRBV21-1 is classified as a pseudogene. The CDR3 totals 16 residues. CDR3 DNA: TGTGCCAGCAGCGAACAGGGAGGGTCCTATAATTCACCCCTCCACTTT. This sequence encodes CASSEQGGSYNSPLHF.

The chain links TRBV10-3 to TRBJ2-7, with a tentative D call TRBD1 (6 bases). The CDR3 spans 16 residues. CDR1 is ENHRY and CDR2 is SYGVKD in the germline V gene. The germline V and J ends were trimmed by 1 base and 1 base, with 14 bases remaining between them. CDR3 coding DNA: TGTGCCATCAGTGAGTTCGCCGGGACAACGTCCTACGAGCAGTACTTC. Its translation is CAISEFAGTTSYEQYF.

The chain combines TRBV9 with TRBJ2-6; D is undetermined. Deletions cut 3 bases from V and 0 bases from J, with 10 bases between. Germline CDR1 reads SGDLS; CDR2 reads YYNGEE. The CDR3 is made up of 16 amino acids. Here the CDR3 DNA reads TGTGCCAGCAGCGGTAGACATACCTCTGGGGCCAACGTCCTGACTTTC. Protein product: CASSGRHTSGANVLTF. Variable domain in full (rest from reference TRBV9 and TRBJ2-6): DSGVTQTPKHLITATGQRVTLRCSPRSGDLSVYWYQQSLDQGLQFLIQYYNGEERAKGNILERFSAQQFPDLHSELNLSSLELGDSALYFCASSGRHTSGANVLTFGAGSRLTVL.

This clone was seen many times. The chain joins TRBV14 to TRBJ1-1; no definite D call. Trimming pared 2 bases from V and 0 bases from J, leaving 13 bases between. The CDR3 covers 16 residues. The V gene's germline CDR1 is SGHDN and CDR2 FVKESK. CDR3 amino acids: CASSQQFSMLNTEAFF. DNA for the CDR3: TGTGCCAGCAGCCAACAGTTTTCGATGTTGAACACTGAAGCTTTCTTT. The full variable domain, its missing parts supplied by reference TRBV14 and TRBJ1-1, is EAGVTQFPSHSVIEKGQTVTLRCDPISGHDNLYWYRRVMGKEIKFLLHFVKESKQDESGMPNNRFLAERTGGTYSTLKVQPAELEDSGVYFCASSQQFSMLNTEAFFGQGTRLTVV.

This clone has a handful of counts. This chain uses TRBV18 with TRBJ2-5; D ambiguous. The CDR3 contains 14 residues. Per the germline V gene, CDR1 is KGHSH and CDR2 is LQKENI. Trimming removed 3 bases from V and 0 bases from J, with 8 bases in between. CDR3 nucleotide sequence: TGTGCCAGCTCACCCCTCCGTGACCAAGAGACCCAGTACTTC. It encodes CASSPLRDQETQYF.

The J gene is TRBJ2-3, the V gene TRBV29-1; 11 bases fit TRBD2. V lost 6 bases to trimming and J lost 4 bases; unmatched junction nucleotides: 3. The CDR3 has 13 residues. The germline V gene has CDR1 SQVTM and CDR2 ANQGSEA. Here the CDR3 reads CSVGTSGADTQYF. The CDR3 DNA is TGCAGCGTCGGGACTAGCGGCGCAGATACGCAGTATTTT.

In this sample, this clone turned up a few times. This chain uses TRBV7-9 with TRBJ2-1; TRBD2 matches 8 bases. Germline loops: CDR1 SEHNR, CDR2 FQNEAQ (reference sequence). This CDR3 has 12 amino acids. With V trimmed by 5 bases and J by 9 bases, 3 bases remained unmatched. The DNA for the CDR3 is TGTGCCAGCAGCCAGACTAGCGCTGAGCAGTTCTTC. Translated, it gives CASSQTSAEQFF.

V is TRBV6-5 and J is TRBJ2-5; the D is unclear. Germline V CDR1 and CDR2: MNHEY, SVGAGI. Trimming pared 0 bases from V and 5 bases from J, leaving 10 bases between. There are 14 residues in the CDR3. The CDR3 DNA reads TGTGCCAGCAGTTACTCGAGTATTGTGGAGACCCAGTACTTC. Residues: CASSYSSIVETQYF.

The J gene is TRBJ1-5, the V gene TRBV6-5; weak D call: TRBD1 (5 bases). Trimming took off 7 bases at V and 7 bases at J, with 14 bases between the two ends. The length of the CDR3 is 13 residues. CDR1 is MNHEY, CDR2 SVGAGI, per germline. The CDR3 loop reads CASTPGGGQPQHF. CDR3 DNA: TGTGCCAGCACCCCGGGGGGTGGACAGCCCCAGCATTTT.

CDR3 residues: CASSLAGPTGANTF. The CDR3 bases are TGCGCCAGCAGCTTGGCGGGTCCTACAGGGGCAAACACCTTC. The chain joins TRBV5-1 to TRBJ1-2; 7 nucleotides line up with TRBD1. CDR3 size: 14 residues. Trimming at V came to 0 bases and at J to 12 bases, leaving 11 bases not matched to a gene. Germline V gene sequence: CDR1 SGHRS, CDR2 YFSETQ.

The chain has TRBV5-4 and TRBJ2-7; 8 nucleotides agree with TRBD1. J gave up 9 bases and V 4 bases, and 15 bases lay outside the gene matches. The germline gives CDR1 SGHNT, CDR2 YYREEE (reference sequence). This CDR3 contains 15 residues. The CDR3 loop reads CASSPAGQGHFGQYF. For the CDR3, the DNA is TGTGCCAGCAGCCCGGCAGGACAGGGCCACTTCGGGCAGTACTTC. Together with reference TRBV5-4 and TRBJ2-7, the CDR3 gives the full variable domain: ETGVTQSPTHLIKTRGQQVTLRCSSQSGHNTVSWYQQALGQGPQFIFQYYREEENGRGNFPPRFSGLQFPNYSSELNVNALELDDSALYLCASSPAGQGHFGQYFGPGTRLTVT.

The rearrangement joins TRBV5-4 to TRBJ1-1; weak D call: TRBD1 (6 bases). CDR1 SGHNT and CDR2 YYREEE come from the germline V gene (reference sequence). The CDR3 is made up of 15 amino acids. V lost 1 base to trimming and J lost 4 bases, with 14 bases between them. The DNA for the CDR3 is TGTGCCAGCAGCTTGTTCGGGACAATGAGCACTGAAGCTTTCTTT. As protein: CASSLFGTMSTEAFF.

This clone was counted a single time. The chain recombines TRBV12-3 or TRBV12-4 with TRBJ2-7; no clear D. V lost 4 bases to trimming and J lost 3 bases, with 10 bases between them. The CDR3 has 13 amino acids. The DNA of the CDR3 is TGTGCCAGCAGTTCCCACAGTCACTACGAGCAGTACTTC. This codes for CASSSHSHYEQYF.

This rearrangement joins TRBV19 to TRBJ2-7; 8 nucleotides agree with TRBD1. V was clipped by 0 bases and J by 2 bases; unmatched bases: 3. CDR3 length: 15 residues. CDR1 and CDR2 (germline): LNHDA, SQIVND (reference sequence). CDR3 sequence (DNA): TGTGCCAGTAGTATAGAATGGACAGGGACCTACGAGCAGTACTTC. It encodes CASSIEWTGTYEQYF.

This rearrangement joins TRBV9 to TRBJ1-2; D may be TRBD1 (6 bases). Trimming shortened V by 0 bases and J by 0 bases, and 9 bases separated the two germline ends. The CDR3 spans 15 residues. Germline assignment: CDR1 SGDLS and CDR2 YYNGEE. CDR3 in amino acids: CASSVGTGPNYGYTF. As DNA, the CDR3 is TGTGCCAGCAGCGTAGGTACAGGGCCTAACTATGGCTACACCTTC.

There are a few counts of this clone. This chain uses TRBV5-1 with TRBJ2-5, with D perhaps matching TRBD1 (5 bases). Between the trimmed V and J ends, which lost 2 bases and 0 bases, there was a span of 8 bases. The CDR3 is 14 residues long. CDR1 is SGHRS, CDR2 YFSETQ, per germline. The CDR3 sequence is CASSFDSNQETQYF. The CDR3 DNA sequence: TGCGCCAGCAGCTTCGACAGTAACCAAGAGACCCAGTACTTC.

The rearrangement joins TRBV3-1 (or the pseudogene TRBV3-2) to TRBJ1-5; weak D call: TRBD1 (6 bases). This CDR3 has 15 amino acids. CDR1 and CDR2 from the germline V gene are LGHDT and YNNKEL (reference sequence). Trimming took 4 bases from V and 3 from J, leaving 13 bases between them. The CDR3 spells CASSPGQSINQPQHF. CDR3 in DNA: TGTGCCAGCAGCCCTGGACAGAGTATCAATCAGCCCCAGCATTTT.

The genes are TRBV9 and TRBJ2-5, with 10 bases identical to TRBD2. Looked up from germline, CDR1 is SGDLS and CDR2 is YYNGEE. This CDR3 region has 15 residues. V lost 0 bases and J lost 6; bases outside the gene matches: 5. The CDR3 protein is CASSVGLAGEKTQYF. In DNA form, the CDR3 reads TGTGCCAGCAGCGTAGGGCTAGCGGGGGAAAAGACCCAGTACTTC.